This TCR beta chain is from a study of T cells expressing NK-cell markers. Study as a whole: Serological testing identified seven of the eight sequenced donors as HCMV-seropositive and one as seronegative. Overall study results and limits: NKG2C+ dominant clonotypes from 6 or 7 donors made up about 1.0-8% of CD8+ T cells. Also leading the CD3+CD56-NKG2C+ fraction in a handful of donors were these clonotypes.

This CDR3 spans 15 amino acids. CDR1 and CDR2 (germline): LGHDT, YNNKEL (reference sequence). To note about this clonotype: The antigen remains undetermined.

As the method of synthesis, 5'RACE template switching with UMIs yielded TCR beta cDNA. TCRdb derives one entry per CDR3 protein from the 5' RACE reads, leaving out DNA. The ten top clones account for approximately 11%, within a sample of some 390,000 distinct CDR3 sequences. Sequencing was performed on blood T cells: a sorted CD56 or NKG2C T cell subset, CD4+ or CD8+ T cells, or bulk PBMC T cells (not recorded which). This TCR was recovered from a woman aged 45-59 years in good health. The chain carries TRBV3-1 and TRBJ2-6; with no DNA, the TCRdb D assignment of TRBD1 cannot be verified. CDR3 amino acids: CASSARVSGANVLTF.